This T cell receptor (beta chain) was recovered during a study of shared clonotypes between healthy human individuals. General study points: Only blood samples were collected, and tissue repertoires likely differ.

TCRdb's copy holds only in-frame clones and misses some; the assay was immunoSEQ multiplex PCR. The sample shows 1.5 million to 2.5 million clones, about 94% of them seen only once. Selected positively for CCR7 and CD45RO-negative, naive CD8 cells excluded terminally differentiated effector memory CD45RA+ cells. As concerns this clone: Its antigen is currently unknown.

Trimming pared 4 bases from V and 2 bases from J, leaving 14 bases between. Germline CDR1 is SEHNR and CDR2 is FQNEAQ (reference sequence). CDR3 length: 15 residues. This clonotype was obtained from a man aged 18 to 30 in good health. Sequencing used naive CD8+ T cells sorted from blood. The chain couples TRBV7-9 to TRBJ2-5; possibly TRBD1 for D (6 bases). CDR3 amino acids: CASSSTGTRQETQYF. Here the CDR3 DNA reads TGTGCCAGCAGCTCAACCGGGACAAGACAAGAGACCCAGTACTTC.